The 14 T cell receptor beta chains in this list originate from one sample, sequenced in a study of CD4 T cells in relation to SARS-CoV-2 and coronaviruses. TCRdb's copy holds only in-frame clones and misses some; the assay was immunoSEQ multiplex PCR. The sample has around 15,000 clones; roughly 82% are singletons. Before the COVID-19 pandemic, during about 2010-2019, CD4+ T cells were taken from unexposed donors. Isolation of CD4+ T cells took place after around 11 days in culture. Their specific antigens are unknown. The source material was CD4+ T cells from PBMCs, cultured in vitro. All receptors derive from a human donor in good health.

This sequence joins TRBV24-1 and TRBJ2-5, with 8 bases that match TRBD2. The CDR3 sequence is 14 residues long. From germline, CDR1 is KGHDR and CDR2 SFDVKD. Trimming took 4 bases from V and 0 from J; bases not matched to a gene: 0. The chain's CDR3 is CATSEAGDQETQYF. CDR3 coding DNA: TGTGCCACCAGTGAAGCGGGAGACCAAGAGACCCAGTACTTC.

The chain combines TRBV12-5 with TRBJ2-5, with 12 nucleotides matching TRBD2. Germline trimming cut 3 bases from V and 1 base from J; bases unmatched to any gene: 6. In germline, CDR1 is LGHNT, CDR2 FRNRAP. The length of the CDR3 is 17 residues. In DNA form, the CDR3 reads TGTGCTAGTGGTTTCCGACTAGCGGGAGAAGGCCAAGAGACCCAGTACTTC. Translation gives CASGFRLAGEGQETQYF.

The chain couples TRBV10-3 to TRBJ1-1; no clear D gene. This CDR3 comprises 13 residues. The V gene's germline CDR1 is ENHRY and CDR2 SYGVKD. Trimming removed 4 bases from V and 1 base from J, with 7 bases in between. The CDR3 is CAISVNPNTEAFF. CDR3 bases: TGTGCCATCAGTGTGAACCCGAACACTGAAGCTTTCTTT.

The rearrangement links TRBV6-1 to TRBJ2-1; no definite D call. Germline assignment: CDR1 MNHNS and CDR2 SASEGT. The CDR3 sequence is 16 residues long. V gave up 0 bases and J gave up 2 bases, with 11 bases separating them. In DNA, the CDR3 is TGTGCCAGCAGTGAAGCCCAGCTACTTACCTACAATGAGCAGTTCTTC. Its protein is CASSEAQLLTYNEQFF.

The chain is built from TRBV27 and TRBJ2-7, with TRBD2 identical over 8 bases. Trimming took 3 bases from V and 6 from J; bases not matched to a gene: 1. CDR1 is MNHEY and CDR2 is SMNVEV in the germline V gene (reference sequence). This CDR3 spans 12 amino acids. Here the CDR3 reads CASSFREGEQYF. The CDR3 bases are TGTGCCAGCAGTTTTCGGGAGGGCGAGCAGTACTTC.

This rearrangement joins TRBV10-3 to TRBJ2-5; no reliable D call. The germline V gene has CDR1 ENHRY and CDR2 SYGVKD. V dropped 4 bases and J dropped 5 bases, with 8 bases sitting between them. The CDR3 has 12 amino acids. DNA of the CDR3: TGTGCCATCAGTGCGGTGGGTGAGACCCAGTACTTC. It translates to CAISAVGETQYF.

The chain is built from TRBV28 and TRBJ1-5, with 9 positions matching TRBD1. The junction had 8 bases not matched to a gene; V was cut back by 11 bases and J by 6 bases. The CDR3 is 13 residues long. Germline values: CDR1 MDHEN, CDR2 SYDVKM. DNA of the CDR3: TGTGCCGGGGGACAGGGAGGAGGTCAGCCCCAGCATTTT. Its protein is CAGGQGGGQPQHF.

This sequence joins TRBV6-5 and TRBJ2-7; 7 nucleotides line up with TRBD1. There are 15 residues in the CDR3. Trimming removed 5 bases from V and 3 bases from J; junction bases left unmatched: 10. CDR1 is MNHEY and CDR2 is SVGAGI in the germline V gene. The CDR3 DNA sequence: TGTGCCAGCAGTCCATCCTTTGACAGGGTCTACGAGCAGTACTTC. Translation gives CASSPSFDRVYEQYF.

The chain joins TRBV19 to TRBJ2-3, with D perhaps matching TRBD1 (6 bases). The CDR3 totals 16 residues. Trimming removed 3 bases from V and 8 bases from J, with 21 bases in between. In germline, CDR1 is LNHDA, CDR2 SQIVND (reference sequence). This CDR3 is CASSISGQRSFATQYF. Written as DNA, the CDR3 is TGTGCCAGTAGTATCTCCGGACAGAGGTCTTTTGCTACGCAGTATTTT.

The chain employs TRBV6-4 and TRBJ1-2, with D hard to call. This CDR3 comprises 12 residues. Trimming shortened V by 2 bases and J by 3 bases, and 4 bases separated the two germline ends. Germline values: CDR1 MRHNA, CDR2 SNTAGT. CDR3 sequence reads: CASSDGDYGYTF. The CDR3 nucleotides read TGTGCCAGCAGTGACGGTGACTATGGCTACACCTTC.

V and J are TRBV29-1 and TRBJ1-5; TRBD1 is a possible D gene (5 bases). The V end was cut by 1 base, the J end by 6 bases, with 10 bases between. CDR3 length: 13 amino acids. From germline, CDR1 is SQVTM and CDR2 ANQGSEA. The DNA for the CDR3 is TGCAGCGTTGAAGGTGGGGGAAGTCAGCCCCAGCATTTT. Protein sequence: CSVEGGGSQPQHF.

The V call is TRBV30, the J call TRBJ2-1, with a possible D match to TRBD2 (5 bases). CDR1 GTSNPN and CDR2 SVGIG come from the germline V gene (reference sequence). The V gene lost 5 bases and the J gene lost 6 bases, with 17 bases spanning the gap. The CDR3 is 14 residues long. In DNA form, the CDR3 reads TGTGCCTGGGGTACAGTTGGGAGAAGCAATGAGCAGTTCTTC. This codes for CAWGTVGRSNEQFF.

This chain joins TRBV5-1 and TRBJ1-5; tentative D call: TRBD1 (6 bases). V lost 4 bases to trimming and J lost 3 bases, with 8 bases between them. CDR1 SGHRS and CDR2 YFSETQ come from the germline V gene. The CDR3 runs 13 residues. The CDR3 nucleotides read TGCGCCAGCAGCCGGGACACCAATCAGCCCCAGCATTTT. Protein sequence: CASSRDTNQPQHF.

DNA for the CDR3: TGTGCCAGCAGTTTATTTCGCTCCGGGGAGCTGTTTTTT. This translates into CASSLFRSGELFF. The chain employs TRBV27 and TRBJ2-2; no definite D call. V was shortened by 1 base and J by 6 bases, with 6 bases between the two germline ends. Germline V gives CDR1 MNHEY, CDR2 SMNVEV (reference sequence). This CDR3 has 13 residues.